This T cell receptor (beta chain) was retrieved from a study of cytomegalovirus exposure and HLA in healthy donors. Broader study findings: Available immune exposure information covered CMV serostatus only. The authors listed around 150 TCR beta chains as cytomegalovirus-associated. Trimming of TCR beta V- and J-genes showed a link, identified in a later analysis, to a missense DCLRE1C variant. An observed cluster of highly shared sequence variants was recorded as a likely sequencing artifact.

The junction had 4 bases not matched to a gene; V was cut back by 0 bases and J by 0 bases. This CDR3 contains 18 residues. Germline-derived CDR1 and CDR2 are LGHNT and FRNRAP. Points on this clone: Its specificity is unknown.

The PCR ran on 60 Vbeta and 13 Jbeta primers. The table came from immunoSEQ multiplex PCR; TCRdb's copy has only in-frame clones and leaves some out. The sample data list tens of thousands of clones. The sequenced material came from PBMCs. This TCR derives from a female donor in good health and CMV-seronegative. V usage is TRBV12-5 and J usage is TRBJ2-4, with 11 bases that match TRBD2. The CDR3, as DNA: TGTGCTAGTGGTTTGGTACTAGCGGGAGAGCTAGCCAAAAACATTCAGTACTTC. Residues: CASGLVLAGELAKNIQYF.